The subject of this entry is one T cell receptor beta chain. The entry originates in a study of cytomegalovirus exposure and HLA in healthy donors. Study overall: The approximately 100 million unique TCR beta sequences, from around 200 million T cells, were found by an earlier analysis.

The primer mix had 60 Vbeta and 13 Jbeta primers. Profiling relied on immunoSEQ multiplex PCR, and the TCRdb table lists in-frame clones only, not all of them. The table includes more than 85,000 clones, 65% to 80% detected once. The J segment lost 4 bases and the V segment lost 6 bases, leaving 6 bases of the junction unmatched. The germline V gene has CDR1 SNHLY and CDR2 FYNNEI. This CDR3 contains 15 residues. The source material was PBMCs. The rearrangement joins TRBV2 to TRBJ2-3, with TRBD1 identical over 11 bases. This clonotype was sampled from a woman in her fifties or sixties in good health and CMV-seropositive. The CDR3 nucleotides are TGTGCCAGCAGCGGACAGGGGGCTGGGTCAGATACGCAGTATTTT. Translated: CASSGQGAGSDTQYF.